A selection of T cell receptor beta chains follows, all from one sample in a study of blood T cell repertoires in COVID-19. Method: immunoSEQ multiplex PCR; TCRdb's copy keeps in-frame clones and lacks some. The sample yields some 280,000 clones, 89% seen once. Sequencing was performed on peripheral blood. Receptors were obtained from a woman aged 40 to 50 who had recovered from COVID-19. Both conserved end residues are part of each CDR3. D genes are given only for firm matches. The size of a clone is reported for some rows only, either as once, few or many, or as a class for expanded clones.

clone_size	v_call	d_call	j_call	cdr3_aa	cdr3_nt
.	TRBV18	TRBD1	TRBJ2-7	CASSPPETGHYEQYF	TGTGCCAGCTCACCACCAGAGACAGGGCACTACGAGCAGTACTTC
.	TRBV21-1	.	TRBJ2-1	CASSKEGQEPDNEQFF	TGTGCCAGCAGCAAAGAGGGACAGGAGCCTGACAATGAGCAGTTCTTC
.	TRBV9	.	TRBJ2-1	CASSVVSESYNEQFF	TGTGCCAGCAGCGTAGTGAGCGAGTCCTACAATGAGCAGTTCTTC
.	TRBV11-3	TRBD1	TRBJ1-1	CASSSTGIDSEAFF	TGTGCCAGCAGCTCGACAGGGATTGATAGTGAAGCTTTCTTT
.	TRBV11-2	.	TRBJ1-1	CASSSQQNTEAFF	TGTGCCAGCAGCTCCCAACAGAACACTGAAGCTTTCTTT
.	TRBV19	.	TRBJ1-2	CASTDPRQAQGGGYTF	TGTGCCAGTACCGATCCCCGACAGGCCCAGGGTGGTGGCTACACCTTC
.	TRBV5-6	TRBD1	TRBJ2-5	CASSYRPGTGVRETQYF	TGTGCCAGCAGCTATAGACCCGGGACAGGAGTCCGAGAGACCCAGTACTTC
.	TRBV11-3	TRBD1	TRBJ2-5	CASSFRTGVAETQYF	TGTGCCAGCAGCTTCAGGACAGGGGTGGCGGAGACCCAGTACTTC
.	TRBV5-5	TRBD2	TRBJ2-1	CASMPPGLPNEQFF	TGTGCCAGCATGCCGCCGGGACTACCTAATGAGCAGTTCTTC
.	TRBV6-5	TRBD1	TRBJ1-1	CASSYAITGGTEAFF	TGTGCCAGCAGTTACGCCATCACAGGGGGCACTGAAGCTTTCTTT
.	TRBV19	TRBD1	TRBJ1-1	CASAQDDLRGRNPFF	TGTGCCAGCGCCCAGGACGACTTAAGGGGGCGGAATCCTTTCTTT
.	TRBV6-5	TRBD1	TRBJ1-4	CASERTGTNEKLFF	TGTGCCAGTGAACGGACAGGGACTAATGAAAAACTGTTTTTT
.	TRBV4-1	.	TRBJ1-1	CASSAPRGVNTEAFF	TGCGCCAGCAGCGCCCCCAGGGGAGTGAACACTGAAGCTTTCTTT
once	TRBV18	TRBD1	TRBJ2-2	CASSPTRDSGELFF	TGTGCCAGCTCACCAACGAGGGACAGCGGGGAGCTGTTTTTT
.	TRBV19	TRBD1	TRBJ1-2	CASSPDRDYGYTF	TGTGCCAGTAGCCCGGACAGGGACTATGGCTACACCTTC
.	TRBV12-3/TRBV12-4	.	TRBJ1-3	CASPNQSGNTIYF	TGTGCCAGCCCAAACCAGTCCGGAAACACCATATATTTT